The sequence of this T cell receptor beta chain was determined in a study of blood T cell repertoires in COVID-19. Across the study: COVID-19 samples, acute and convalescent, were from the United States, Italy and Spain.

The participants were between roughly 18 and 89 years old and came from under 25 US areas. Participant-reported clinical history was the basis for cohort assignment. All recovered Cohort 3 donors got two negative PCRs, got clearance, or saw symptom resolution. In this sample, this clone turned up once. Sequenced by immunoSEQ multiplex PCR; TCRdb stores in-frame clones only, minus some. Of about 310,000 clones listed, about nine tenths are singletons. After removal of 4 bases from V and 16 bases from J, the junction contained 9 bases not matched to a gene. Germline loops: CDR1 SGHTA, CDR2 FQGTGA. CDR3 length: 12 residues.

The sequencing input was PBMCs or T cells enriched from blood (not recorded which). This chain links TRBV7-3 with TRBJ2-1; 8 nucleotides align to TRBD2. The clonotype originates from a man aged 55 to 70 who had recovered from COVID-19. The CDR3: CASSYPGLEKFF. The CDR3 bases are TGTGCCAGCAGCTATCCGGGACTAGAAAAATTCTTC. Filled out from reference TRBV7-3 and TRBJ2-1, the complete variable domain reads GAGVSQTPSNKVTEKGKYVELRCDPISGHTALYWYRQSLGQGPEFLIYFQGTGAADDSGLPNDRFFAVRPEGSVSTLKIQRTERGDSAVYLCASSYPGLEKFFGPGTRLTVL.